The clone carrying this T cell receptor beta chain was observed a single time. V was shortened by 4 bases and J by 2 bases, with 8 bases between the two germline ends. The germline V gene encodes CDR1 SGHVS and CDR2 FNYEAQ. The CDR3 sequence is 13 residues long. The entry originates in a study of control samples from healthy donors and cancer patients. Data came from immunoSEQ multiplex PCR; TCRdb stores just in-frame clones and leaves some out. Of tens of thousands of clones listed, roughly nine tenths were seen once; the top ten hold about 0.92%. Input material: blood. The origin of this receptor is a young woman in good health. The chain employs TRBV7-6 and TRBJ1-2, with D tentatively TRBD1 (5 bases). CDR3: CASSSQENYGYTF. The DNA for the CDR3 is TGTGCCAGCAGCTCACAGGAGAACTATGGCTACACCTTC.